One sample yielded the 17 T cell receptor beta chains listed below, sequenced in a study of regulatory and conventional T cells in RAG deficiency. Using immunoSEQ multiplex PCR, the repertoire was profiled, and TCRdb retains in-frame clones only, with some absent. The sample holds 30,000 to 40,000 clones, approximately 90% seen once. These data are also associated with another study on regulatory T cells. That work adds: The PCR used 52 TRBV and 13 TRBJ primers.

What was sequenced was CD8+ T cells sorted from blood. Every receptor here comes from a human donor in good health.

This clone has more than one count but fewer than ten. V is TRBV27 and J is TRBJ1-2, with D maybe TRBD1 (5 bases). The ends were cut back, 5 bases at V and 0 bases at J, with 10 bases in the middle. Germline loops: CDR1 MNHEY, CDR2 SMNVEV (reference sequence). The CDR3 covers 14 residues. The CDR3 loop is CASSIQGANYGYTF. As DNA, the CDR3 is TGTGCCAGCAGTATTCAGGGAGCTAACTATGGCTACACCTTC.

Of note for this clone: The germline gene is not matched at one end of the junction; a read error may be the cause. The sample carries other DNA sequences with the same CDR3. V gene TRBV10-2 combines with J gene TRBJ2-1, with a possible D match to TRBD1 (6 bases). This CDR3 is built from 13 residues. In germline, CDR1 is WSHSY, CDR2 SAAADI. CDR3 DNA sequence: TGCGCCAGCGCGAAGGTCGAAACGGGACATCTGATCTTC. Translated: CASAKVETGHLIF.

The chain carries TRBV28 and TRBJ1-5, with D unresolved. The CDR3 loop spans 15 amino acids. The V end lost 7 bases, the J end lost 1 base, and 14 bases lay between the germline ends. Per the germline V gene, CDR1 is MDHEN and CDR2 is SYDVKM. The CDR3 loop reads CASKLAPGSNQPQHF. CDR3 bases: TGTGCCAGCAAACTCGCCCCCGGAAGCAATCAGCCCCAGCATTTT.

The V gene is TRBV7-9, the J gene TRBJ2-3, with TRBD2 matching 7 bases. This CDR3 has 16 residues. Germline lookup yields CDR1 SEHNR and CDR2 FQNEAQ (reference sequence). Trimming removed 3 bases from V and 0 bases from J; junction bases left unmatched: 6. DNA of the CDR3: TGTGCCAGCAGCTTGTTGAGCGGGGCTAGCACAGATACGCAGTATTTT. Protein: CASSLLSGASTDTQYF.

The gene calls are TRBV7-2 and TRBJ1-5; TRBD1 agrees at 8 bases. V lost 5 bases and J lost 7; bases outside the gene matches: 7. This CDR3 has 14 residues. Germline lookup yields CDR1 SGHTA and CDR2 FQGNSA. The CDR3 protein is CASSEWTGTQPQHF. Written as DNA, the CDR3 is TGTGCCAGCAGCGAATGGACAGGGACACAGCCCCAGCATTTT. The full variable domain, its missing parts supplied by reference TRBV7-2 and TRBJ1-5, is GAGVSQSPSNKVTEKGKDVELRCDPISGHTALYWYRQSLGQGLEFLIYFQGNSAPDKSGLPSDRFSAERTGGSVSTLTIQRTQQEDSAVYLCASSEWTGTQPQHFGDGTRLSIL.

V gene TRBV10-2 combines with J gene TRBJ2-2; 8 nucleotides agree with TRBD1. Germline V lookup: CDR1 WSHSY, CDR2 SAAADI. This CDR3 is 17 amino acids long. V gave up 7 bases and J gave up 1 base; unmatched junction bases: 11. The CDR3 loop is CASTKQGGSMNTGELFF. The CDR3 DNA follows: TGCGCCAGCACAAAACAGGGGGGTTCCATGAACACCGGGGAGCTGTTTTTT.

V gene TRBV28 combines with J gene TRBJ1-2, with D perhaps matching TRBD1 (6 bases). V was clipped by 6 bases and J by 5 bases, with 19 bases between them. This CDR3 has 15 amino acids. Germline V gene sequence: CDR1 MDHEN, CDR2 SYDVKM. CDR3: CASRGQTPLQYGYTF. CDR3 bases: TGTGCCAGCAGAGGACAGACACCACTTCAGTATGGCTACACCTTC.

In nucleotides, the CDR3 is TGTGCCACTCAACCCACCGGGGGGATCCACGAGCAGTACTTC. Residues: CATQPTGGIHEQYF. The chain combines TRBV19 with TRBJ2-7; TRBD2 agrees at 7 bases. V lost 10 bases and J lost 5; bases outside the gene matches: 14. The length of the CDR3 is 14 residues. Germline CDR1 LNHDA, CDR2 SQIVND (reference sequence).

This chain connects TRBV4-1 to TRBJ2-1, with 8 positions matching TRBD2. CDR1 MGHRA and CDR2 YSYEKL come from the germline V gene. V shed 8 bases and J 2 bases; nucleotides not matched to a gene: 11. The CDR3 consists of 16 residues. CDR3 bases: TGCGCCAGCGTCTCATTTTCGGGAGGGCCCTACAATGAGCAGTTCTTC. Its protein is CASVSFSGGPYNEQFF.

This chain joins TRBV9 and TRBJ2-2, with D perhaps TRBD1 (5 bases). The germline V and J ends were trimmed by 2 bases and 0 bases, with 11 bases remaining between them. This CDR3 has 16 amino acids. Looked up from germline, CDR1 is SGDLS and CDR2 is YYNGEE. CDR3 in amino acids: CASSVQGNANTGELFF. In nucleotides, the CDR3 is TGTGCCAGCAGCGTCCAGGGTAACGCGAACACCGGGGAGCTGTTTTTT.

The CDR3 here is CAWRFGGETYGYTF. In DNA form, the CDR3 reads TGTGCCTGGAGATTTGGTGGGGAAACTTATGGCTACACCTTC. The rearrangement uses TRBV30 and TRBJ1-2; D is uncertain. The CDR3 length is 14 residues. With 3 bases removed from V and 5 bases from J, the gap between germline ends came to 16 bases. Germline CDR1 GTSNPN, CDR2 SVGIG (reference sequence). The whole variable domain, filled in from reference TRBV30 and TRBJ1-2, reads SQTIHQWPATLVQPVGSPLSLECTVEGTSNPNLYWYRQAAGRGLQLLFYSVGIGQISSEVPQNLSASRPQDRQFILSSKKLLLSDSGFYLCAWRFGGETYGYTFGSGTRLTVV.

The genes are TRBV5-1 and TRBJ1-6; weak D call: TRBD1 (6 bases). CDR1 and CDR2 from the germline V gene are SGHRS and YFSETQ. V lost 3 bases to trimming and J lost 1 base, with 17 bases between them. The CDR3 extends over 18 amino acids. CDR3 region: CASSSNPGERSYNSPLHF. CDR3 nucleotide sequence: TGCGCCAGCAGCTCGAACCCAGGGGAGAGATCCTATAATTCACCCCTCCACTTT.

The chain combines TRBV19 with TRBJ2-7; no reliable D call. CDR1 and CDR2 from the germline V gene are LNHDA and SQIVND (reference sequence). The CDR3 spans 13 residues. V lost 4 bases and J 2 bases, leaving 9 bases between the germline ends. This CDR3 reads CASSKKSPYEQYF. The CDR3, as DNA: TGTGCCAGTAGTAAAAAGAGCCCCTACGAGCAGTACTTC.

The chain employs TRBV5-1 and TRBJ1-2, with D perhaps matching TRBD1 (6 bases). Germline CDR1 is SGHRS and CDR2 is YFSETQ. Trimming stripped 5 bases from V and 6 bases from J, with 23 bases between. The CDR3 consists of 16 residues. The CDR3 nucleotides are TGCGCCAGCAGTTTTCTACAGGGTGGCCGGTTTGATGGCTACACCTTC. It encodes CASSFLQGGRFDGYTF.

The chain combines TRBV28 with TRBJ1-1, with D uncertain. CDR1 is MDHEN and CDR2 is SYDVKM in the germline V gene. Trimming shortened V by 1 base and J by 0 bases, and 12 bases separated the two germline ends. The CDR3 extends over 16 amino acids. CDR3 in DNA: TGTGCCAGCAGTTTATCAGAGGTATCCATGAACACTGAAGCTTTCTTT. Protein: CASSLSEVSMNTEAFF.

The V call is TRBV28, the J call TRBJ2-5; 9 nucleotides match TRBD1. Germline CDR1 and CDR2: MDHEN and SYDVKM. The CDR3 has 13 amino acids. V gave up 6 bases and J gave up 3 bases; unmatched junction bases: 2. The CDR3 DNA is TGTGCCAGCAGAGGGACAGGGAAAGAGACCCAGTACTTC. This codes for CASRGTGKETQYF.

This chain connects TRBV7-9 to TRBJ2-7, with 7 bases lining up with TRBD1. The CDR3 length is 15 residues. The trim removed 5 bases at V and 3 bases at J, leaving 10 bases unmatched. The V gene's germline CDR1 is SEHNR and CDR2 FQNEAQ (reference sequence). CDR3 sequence: CASSPMTGIGYEQYF. The DNA for the CDR3 is TGTGCCAGCAGCCCCATGACAGGGATCGGCTACGAGCAGTACTTC.